This T cell receptor beta chain was captured by sequencing in a study of blood T cells in healthy people across ages. PCR was performed a second time for about 6 to 12 cycles using a sample-barcoded 5' primer and a J-beta primer mix. TCRdb called the 5' RACE reads again in MiXCR, with one record for every CDR3 protein. This table has over a million distinct CDR3 sequences, 42% appearing once. Germline V gene data show CDR1 as SQVTM and CDR2 as ANQGSEA. Trimming removed 5 bases from V and 4 bases from J; junction bases left unmatched: 3. This CDR3 is built from 13 residues. Input material: blood. V and J are TRBV29-1 and TRBJ2-3; 10 nucleotides align to TRBD2. The receptor was derived from a woman aged 18 to 35 in good health. The CDR3 sequence: CSVLAGGPDTQYF. In DNA form, the CDR3 reads TGCAGCGTTTTAGCGGGGGGCCCAGATACGCAGTATTTT.